These 27 T cell receptor beta chains share one sample of origin, sequenced in a study of blood T cells in healthy people across ages. With a J-beta primer mix and a sample-barcoded 5' primer, a second PCR ran about 7 to 12 cycles. TCRdb redid the calling of the 5' RACE reads with MiXCR, one entry per CDR3 protein. Of about 1.5 million distinct CDR3 sequences listed, roughly two fifths are singletons. Sequencing used blood. Receptors were obtained from a woman aged 18-29 years in good health.

This clonotype turned up a few times. The chain has TRBV4-2 and TRBJ2-4, with 7 bases lining up with TRBD1. The better agreement between TRBJ2-7 and the DNA end casts doubt on the J call. The CDR3 totals 15 residues. Germline lookup yields CDR1 LGHNA and CDR2 YNFKEQ. In DNA form, the CDR3 reads TGTGCCAGCAGCCACCGGGGACAGAAAAACTACGAGCAGTACTTC. Translation: CASSHRGQKNYEQYF.

A few counts support this clonotype. The chain joins TRBV20-1 to TRBJ2-1; TRBD1 aligns across 7 bases. CDR1 and CDR2 from the germline V gene are DFQATT and SNEGSKA (reference sequence). The CDR3 has 10 residues. V lost 6 bases, J lost 9 bases, and 2 bases stayed unmatched. The CDR3 DNA reads TGCAGTGCAAGACAGGGTGAGCAGTTCTTC. Its translation: CSARQGEQFF.

Only a few counts were recorded for this clonotype. CDR3 residues: CASSPTGLAEAYEQYF. The CDR3 nucleotides read TGTGCCAGCAGCCCCACTGGACTAGCGGAGGCCTACGAGCAGTACTTC. The chain recombines TRBV3-1 with TRBJ2-7; 10 bases align to TRBD2. CDR1 is LGHDT, CDR2 YNNKEL, per germline (reference sequence). V lost 4 bases to trimming and J lost 2 bases; unmatched junction nucleotides: 8. The CDR3 totals 16 residues.

This clonotype was seen a few times. The chain's CDR3 is CASRNRLAGTTDTQYF. The CDR3, as DNA: TGTGCCAGCAGAAACCGACTAGCGGGAACCACAGATACGCAGTATTTT. The chain is built from TRBV6-6 and TRBJ2-3; 11 nucleotides agree with TRBD2. The CDR3 sequence is 16 residues long. Trimming removed 6 bases from V and 2 bases from J; junction bases left unmatched: 7. Looked up from germline, CDR1 is MNHNY and CDR2 is SVGAGI (reference sequence).

Details on this clonotype: One end of the junction does not line up with germline, which may come from a read error. J is TRBJ2-1 and V is TRBV15; TRBD1 agrees at 7 bases. Germline V gene sequence: CDR1 LNHNV, CDR2 YYDKDF (reference sequence). The CDR3 runs 15 residues. The CDR3: CATSSWDSMALGQFF. Here the CDR3 DNA reads TGCGCCACCAGCAGTTGGGACAGCATGGCACTCGGGCAGTTCTTC.

This clonotype was recorded at least ten times. The CDR3 bases are TGCAGTGCTAGTTCGGGGGAGCCGCAAGAGACCCAGTACTTC. Translating gives CSASSGEPQETQYF. The chain uses TRBV20-1 and TRBJ2-5, with D possibly being TRBD2 (6 bases). V lost 3 bases, J lost 2 bases, and 13 bases lay in between. Per the germline V gene, CDR1 is DFQATT and CDR2 is SNEGSKA (reference sequence). This CDR3 is built from 14 residues.

The chain uses TRBV12-3 or TRBV12-4 and TRBJ1-2, with 7 bases aligning to TRBD1. Unmatched junction bases numbered 13, after V lost 10 bases and J lost 5 bases. The CDR3 runs to 14 residues. The CDR3 loop is CATKQGNEAYGYTF. The CDR3 nucleotides read TGTGCCACTAAACAGGGGAACGAAGCGTATGGCTACACCTTC.

This rearrangement joins TRBV7-2 to TRBJ1-2; a possible D gene is TRBD1 (5 bases). There are 14 residues in the CDR3. With 5 bases removed from V and 5 bases from J, the gap between germline ends came to 15 bases. Germline CDR1 SGHTA, CDR2 FQGNSA. CDR3 nucleotide sequence: TGTGCCAGCAGCCCCAGGGACGGATGGTATGGCTACACCTTC. Its protein product is CASSPRDGWYGYTF. The variable domain in full, with the rest retrieved from reference TRBV7-2 and TRBJ1-2, is GAGVSQSPSNKVTEKGKDVELRCDPISGHTALYWYRQSLGQGLEFLIYFQGNSAPDKSGLPSDRFSAERTGGSVSTLTIQRTQQEDSAVYLCASSPRDGWYGYTFGSGTRLTVV.

The chain uses TRBV7-9 and TRBJ2-1, with 12 bases matching TRBD2. From germline, CDR1 is SEHNR and CDR2 FQNEAQ (reference sequence). CDR3 size: 15 residues. The V gene end was trimmed by 4 bases and the J gene end by 8 bases; junction bases not matched to a gene: 6. The CDR3 bases are TGTGCCAGCAGCTCCCCTAGCGGGAGGGCCTATGAGCAGTTCTTC. It yields the protein CASSSPSGRAYEQFF.

The rearrangement uses TRBV20-1 and TRBJ1-1; possibly TRBD1 for D (5 bases). Germline CDR1 is DFQATT and CDR2 is SNEGSKA (reference sequence). The CDR3 sequence is 16 residues long. With 1 base removed from V and 0 bases from J, the gap between germline ends came to 15 bases. The CDR3 region has the DNA TGCAGTGCTAGAGTTTGGGCAGGGACCATGAACACTGAAGCTTTCTTT. Protein product: CSARVWAGTMNTEAFF.

This clonotype was detected once. V usage is TRBV7-2 and J usage is TRBJ2-6; D remains unclear. V was cut by 4 bases and J by 0 bases, with 13 bases left in between. The CDR3 runs to 17 residues. CDR1 and CDR2 from the germline V gene are SGHTA and FQGNSA. The CDR3, as DNA: TGTGCCAGCAGCTCAAGGTATAGGAGCTCTGGGGCCAACGTCCTGACTTTC. This sequence encodes CASSSRYRSSGANVLTF.

The chain uses TRBV3-1 and TRBJ2-1; TRBD1 matches at 10 bases. V dropped 1 base and J dropped 10; count of bases not matched to a gene: 7. The CDR3 is 15 amino acids. Germline V gives CDR1 LGHDT, CDR2 YNNKEL (reference sequence). CDR3 DNA sequence: TGTGCCAGCAGCCAAGGGGACAGGGGAGCGTACGAGCAGTTCTTC. Its protein is CASSQGDRGAYEQFF.

This clonotype was recorded a few times. This chain connects TRBV4-3 to TRBJ2-5; TRBD2 agrees at 7 bases. The V gene's germline CDR1 is LGHNA and CDR2 YSLEER. The CDR3 totals 15 residues. J was trimmed by 4 bases and V by 1 base; bases with no gene match: 6. CDR3 sequence: CASSQGAGVGETQYF. The CDR3 nucleotides are TGCGCCAGCAGCCAAGGCGCGGGAGTAGGAGAGACCCAGTACTTC.

This chain links TRBV9 with TRBJ2-7, with 8 bases that match TRBD2. Germline-derived CDR1 and CDR2 are SGDLS and YYNGEE. Losses at the gene ends were 3 bases for V and 1 base for J; bases not matched to a gene: 9. This CDR3 region has 16 residues. The CDR3 DNA is TGTGCCAGCAGCGCCCCGGGGGGGACTAGTTCCTACGAGCAGTACTTC. Translated, it gives CASSAPGGTSSYEQYF.

This clonotype has a handful of counts. This chain connects TRBV7-8 to TRBJ1-6, with D perhaps matching TRBD1 (6 bases). The CDR3 has 17 amino acids. V was clipped by 0 bases and J by 2 bases, with 11 bases between them. Germline CDR1 SGHVS, CDR2 FQNEAQ. The CDR3 DNA reads as TGTGCCAGCAGCTTAGCCGAGGGGGTGGCCTATAATTCACCCCTCCACTTT. Its protein is CASSLAEGVAYNSPLHF.

J is TRBJ2-7 and V is TRBV7-9; possibly TRBD1 for D (5 bases). The CDR3 spans 13 residues. V was pared by 5 bases and J by 3 bases, with 11 bases between. The V gene's germline CDR1 is SEHNR and CDR2 FQNEAQ (reference sequence). CDR3 in DNA: TGTGCCAGCAGCGTAGACAGTTACTACGAGCAGTACTTC. It is translated as CASSVDSYYEQYF.

The chain employs TRBV7-2 and TRBJ1-1, with D unresolved. Germline lookup yields CDR1 SGHTA and CDR2 FQGNSA. CDR3 length: 13 amino acids. The V end was cut by 5 bases, the J end by 4 bases, with 11 bases between. CDR3 in DNA: TGTGCCAGCAGCCCGAGGGTGGGCACTGAAGCTTTCTTT. Its translation: CASSPRVGTEAFF.

This clonotype was found a few times. The chain has TRBV12-3 or TRBV12-4 and TRBJ2-1, with 14 positions matching TRBD2. V dropped 1 base and J dropped 4; count of bases not matched to a gene: 12. The CDR3 spans 20 residues. CDR3 loop: CASSLGPGLAGDRGYNEQFF. The CDR3 DNA sequence: TGTGCCAGCAGTTTAGGCCCGGGACTAGCGGGAGATAGGGGATACAATGAGCAGTTCTTC.

In its sample, this clonotype was seen a few times. The V and J genes are TRBV6-5 and TRBJ2-3, with D possibly being TRBD1 (6 bases). The V gene's germline CDR1 is MNHEY and CDR2 SVGAGI. Deletions cut 5 bases from V and 8 bases from J, with 14 bases between. The CDR3 runs 13 residues. The chain's CDR3 is CASSTHRDGTQYF. The CDR3 DNA is TGTGCCAGCAGTACACACAGGGATGGTACGCAGTATTTT.

This clonotype has just a few counts. This chain uses TRBV28 with TRBJ1-5, with a tentative D call TRBD1 (6 bases). Germline loops: CDR1 MDHEN, CDR2 SYDVKM. With 5 bases removed from V and 2 bases from J, the gap between germline ends came to 16 bases. The CDR3 has 16 amino acids. CDR3 region: CASSPWEGGGNQPQHF. CDR3 DNA sequence: TGTGCCAGCAGTCCCTGGGAGGGGGGAGGCAATCAGCCCCAGCATTTT.

The genes are TRBV4-1 and TRBJ2-3, with D possibly TRBD2 on 7 matching bases. Trimming took off 1 base at V and 7 bases at J, with 12 bases between the two ends. Germline V gives CDR1 MGHRA, CDR2 YSYEKL. There are 14 residues in the CDR3. The CDR3 DNA follows: TGCGCCAGCAGCCAAGGAGGGGGGGCGAATACGCAGTATTTT. Amino acids: CASSQGGGANTQYF.

The chain carries TRBV12-3 or TRBV12-4 and TRBJ1-1, with unresolved D. The CDR3 is 14 residues long. The V end lost 6 bases, the J end lost 1 base, and 12 bases lay between the germline ends. Written as DNA, the CDR3 is TGTGCCAGCAGGTTTCCTGGGAGGAACACTGAAGCTTTCTTT. Amino acid sequence: CASRFPGRNTEAFF.

The V and J genes are TRBV20-1 and TRBJ2-5, with 8 bases aligning to TRBD2. Losses at the gene ends were 5 bases for V and 0 bases for J; bases not matched to a gene: 8. The CDR3 sequence is 15 residues long. Germline loops: CDR1 DFQATT, CDR2 SNEGSKA (reference sequence). CDR3 in DNA: TGCAGTGCTTACAAAGCGGGGGCGTACCAAGAGACCCAGTACTTC. Translation: CSAYKAGAYQETQYF.

The sample holds a few counts of this clonotype. Sequence at one end of the junction differs from germline and may be a read error. This rearrangement joins TRBV7-7 to TRBJ2-5; D gene ambiguous. Germline assignment: CDR1 SSHAT and CDR2 FNYEAQ (reference sequence). The CDR3 totals 16 residues. The CDR3 DNA reads TGTGCTAGCAGCTTAGTAGGTTATAGTACTCAAGAGACCCAGTACTTC. The encoded protein is CASSLVGYSTQETQYF.

The rearrangement links TRBV6-2 or TRBV6-3 to TRBJ2-5; 9 positions agree with TRBD2. With the DNA end fitting TRBJ2-4 better, the J assignment may be wrong. Looked up from germline, CDR1 is MNHEY and CDR2 is SVGEGT. The CDR3 is 16 amino acids. The CDR3 spells CASTSTRAGGRNIQYF. CDR3 DNA sequence: TGTGCCAGCACAAGCACCCGAGCGGGAGGCCGAAACATTCAGTACTTC.

This sequence joins TRBV11-2 and TRBJ1-5; no reliable D call. The CDR3 runs to 14 residues. Germline V gene data show CDR1 as SGHAT and CDR2 as FQNNGV. The germline V and J ends were trimmed by 5 bases and 7 bases, with 15 bases remaining between them. The chain's CDR3 is CASSQNGVGQPQHF. For the CDR3, the DNA is TGTGCCAGCAGCCAAAACGGGGTGGGGCAGCCCCAGCATTTT.

This clonotype has more than one count but fewer than ten. This chain joins TRBV4-3 and TRBJ2-5; D uncertain. This CDR3 region has 17 residues. The germline V gene encodes CDR1 LGHNA and CDR2 YSLEER. Trimming shortened V by 0 bases and J by 3 bases, and 17 bases separated the two germline ends. The CDR3 sequence: CASSQDISLRKEETQYF. The CDR3 DNA reads as TGCGCCAGCAGCCAAGACATATCCTTGCGTAAAGAAGAGACCCAGTACTTC.